One sample yielded the 28 T cell receptor beta chains listed below, sequenced in a study of monozygotic twins with inflammatory bowel disease. Each CDR3 protein gets one entry in TCRdb, which reprocessed the 5' RACE reads and gives no DNA. This table lists under 200,000 distinct CDR3 sequences. The specimen was blood. The receptors derive from a human donor with ulcerative colitis or Crohn's disease, or a healthy co-twin of an affected twin (not recorded which).

The chain has TRBV28 and TRBJ2-7; TCRdb's D call of TRBD2 is untestable without DNA. Germline V lookup: CDR1 MDHEN, CDR2 SYDVKM. CDR3 length: 16 residues. The CDR3 loop reads CASSLSSGRFSYEQYF.

The chain links TRBV29-1 to TRBJ2-1; TCRdb selects TRBD1, and the lack of DNA leaves this call unchecked. Germline V gene sequence: CDR1 SQVTM, CDR2 ANQGSEA. The CDR3 covers 15 residues. The CDR3 reads CSVTPGQGVRNEQFF.

V usage is TRBV6-1 and J usage is TRBJ2-7; TCRdb selects TRBD2, and the lack of DNA leaves this call unchecked. The CDR3 loop spans 16 amino acids. CDR1 is MNHNS and CDR2 is SASEGT in the germline V gene. The CDR3 protein is CASSNYGLAQTYEQYF.

The genes are TRBV18 and TRBJ1-1. The V gene's germline CDR1 is KGHSH and CDR2 LQKENI. The CDR3 length is 15 residues. CDR3 in amino acids: CASSPPSRPNAEAFF.

V usage is TRBV5-4 and J usage is TRBJ1-1; TCRdb indicates TRBD1, and absent DNA this call remains unverified. CDR3 length: 15 residues. Looked up from germline, CDR1 is SGHNT and CDR2 is YYREEE (reference sequence). The CDR3 region is CASSLKQAGDTEAFF.

This rearrangement joins TRBV29-1 to TRBJ2-7; the TRBD1 assignment by TCRdb is unverifiable without DNA. CDR3 length: 13 residues. Germline assignment: CDR1 SQVTM and CDR2 ANQGSEA. CDR3 protein: CSVEGREDYEQYF.

V usage is TRBV18 and J usage is TRBJ2-5; without DNA, the TCRdb call of TRBD1 cannot be checked. The CDR3 has 15 amino acids. Per the germline V gene, CDR1 is KGHSH and CDR2 is LQKENI. CDR3 region: CASSSTTGSDETQYF.

The V gene is TRBV28, the J gene TRBJ1-2; the D call from TCRdb, TRBD1, cannot be confirmed without DNA. CDR1 MDHEN and CDR2 SYDVKM come from the germline V gene. CDR3 length: 14 residues. This CDR3 is CASSSGQLGYGYTF.

The rearrangement joins TRBV28 to TRBJ1-4; TCRdb selects TRBD1, and the lack of DNA leaves this call unchecked. The CDR3 spans 15 residues. Germline-derived CDR1 and CDR2 are MDHEN and SYDVKM. CDR3 residues: CASSSLGGTNEKLFF. Supplemented by reference TRBV28 and TRBJ1-4, the full variable domain reads DVKVTQSSRYLVKRTGEKVFLECVQDMDHENMFWYRQDPGLGLRLIYFSYDVKMKEKGDIPEGYSVSREKKERFSLILESASTNQTSMYLCASSSLGGTNEKLFFGSGTQLSVL.

V is TRBV3-1 and J is TRBJ1-2; the TCRdb call, TRBD1, lacks DNA for checking. Germline-derived CDR1 and CDR2 are LGHDT and YNNKEL (reference sequence). The CDR3 consists of 14 residues. CDR3 loop: CASSQDPDSYGYTF.

The chain combines TRBV9 with TRBJ2-1. The CDR3 runs to 16 residues. CDR1 and CDR2 from the germline V gene are SGDLS and YYNGEE. The CDR3 sequence: CASSVEVTHRTNEQFF.

The chain couples TRBV9 to TRBJ2-3; TCRdb names TRBD2, which stays unverified in the absence of DNA. The CDR3 consists of 15 residues. Germline assignment: CDR1 SGDLS and CDR2 YYNGEE. This CDR3 reads CASSVELAGRDTQYF. The full variable domain, completed using reference TRBV9 and TRBJ2-3, is DSGVTQTPKHLITATGQRVTLRCSPRSGDLSVYWYQQSLDQGLQFLIQYYNGEERAKGNILERFSAQQFPDLHSELNLSSLELGDSALYFCASSVELAGRDTQYFGPGTRLTVL.

The rearrangement links TRBV30 to TRBJ1-4; TCRdb reports TRBD1, a call that lacks DNA to check it against. The CDR3 has 16 residues. Germline CDR1 GTSNPN, CDR2 SVGIG (reference sequence). The CDR3 is CANGPKTAPTNEKLFF. Combining the CDR3 with reference TRBV30 and TRBJ1-4 gives the whole variable domain SQTIHQWPATLVQPVGSPLSLECTVEGTSNPNLYWYRQAAGRGLQLLFYSVGIGQISSEVPQNLSASRPQDRQFILSSKKLLLSDSGFYLCANGPKTAPTNEKLFFGSGTQLSVL.

This chain connects TRBV6-5 to TRBJ2-3. The CDR3 has 12 residues. Per germline, CDR1 MNHEY and CDR2 SVGAGI. The CDR3: CASGTSTDTQYF.

V is TRBV29-1 and J is TRBJ2-2; TCRdb returns TRBD1, unconfirmable since there is no DNA. This CDR3 has 13 amino acids. Germline CDR1 SQVTM, CDR2 ANQGSEA. This CDR3 reads CSLLAPNTGELFF.

The chain couples TRBV10-3 to TRBJ2-7. The CDR3 has 13 amino acids. Germline-derived CDR1 and CDR2 are ENHRY and SYGVKD. The CDR3 is CAISEFSGYEQYF.

V gene TRBV9 combines with J gene TRBJ2-1; with no DNA, the TCRdb D assignment of TRBD2 cannot be verified. The CDR3 consists of 16 residues. Germline assignment: CDR1 SGDLS and CDR2 YYNGEE. The CDR3 loop is CASTWDSANSYNEQFF.

The chain couples TRBV18 to TRBJ2-7; TCRdb selects TRBD1, and the lack of DNA leaves this call unchecked. This CDR3 contains 15 residues. Germline V gene data show CDR1 as KGHSH and CDR2 as LQKENI. The CDR3 region is CASSLSGTGSYEQYF.

The V gene is TRBV7-6, the J gene TRBJ2-7. CDR3 length: 14 amino acids. Germline lookup yields CDR1 SGHVS and CDR2 FNYEAQ. CDR3 in amino acids: CASSWKREPYEQYF.

The chain is built from TRBV9 and TRBJ2-2; TCRdb's D gene call, TRBD2, goes unchecked for lack of DNA. CDR3 length: 19 residues. Germline CDR1 SGDLS, CDR2 YYNGEE. CDR3 amino acids: CASSRIAGGHQDGTGELFF.

This chain joins TRBV5-1 and TRBJ2-1; the TRBD2 assignment by TCRdb is unverifiable without DNA. The CDR3 is made up of 17 amino acids. The V gene's germline CDR1 is SGHRS and CDR2 YFSETQ. The CDR3 protein is CASSWGTSGTSYNEQFF. Full variable domain (remainder filled in from reference TRBV5-1 and TRBJ2-1): KAGVTQTPRYLIKTRGQQVTLSCSPISGHRSVSWYQQTPGQGLQFLFEYFSETQRNKGNFPGRFSGRQFSNSRSEMNVSTLELGDSALYLCASSWGTSGTSYNEQFFGPGTRLTVL.

The chain employs TRBV5-1 and TRBJ1-2. The CDR3 is 14 amino acids. CDR1 is SGHRS and CDR2 is YFSETQ in the germline V gene. This chain's CDR3 is CASSLARTVYGYTF.

This chain uses TRBV6-2 or TRBV6-3 with TRBJ1-5. The germline V gene has CDR1 MNHEY and CDR2 SVGEGT. The CDR3 consists of 18 residues. CDR3 residues: CASRPPGLGAGGNQPQHF.

This sequence joins TRBV15 and TRBJ2-1; TCRdb names TRBD2, which stays unverified in the absence of DNA. This CDR3 region has 14 residues. Germline CDR1 LNHNV, CDR2 YYDKDF (reference sequence). CDR3 sequence: CATRKAGTYNEQFF.

The chain joins TRBV24-1 to TRBJ2-2. Germline CDR1 KGHDR, CDR2 SFDVKD. This CDR3 region has 12 residues. CDR3 in amino acids: CATSEFTGELFF.

The rearrangement uses TRBV3-1 and TRBJ2-2; the D gene TCRdb calls, TRBD1, cannot be checked with no DNA. CDR3 length equals 15 residues. CDR1 is LGHDT, CDR2 YNNKEL, per germline (reference sequence). The CDR3 loop reads CASSQTYRVNGELFF.

This chain joins TRBV4-3 and TRBJ2-1; without DNA, the TCRdb call of TRBD2 cannot be checked. The CDR3 loop spans 14 amino acids. Germline CDR1 is LGHNA and CDR2 is YSLEER. The CDR3: CASSPNSGIYEQFF.

This chain links TRBV15 with TRBJ2-1; TCRdb's D call, TRBD2, is unchecked because there is no DNA. Germline CDR1 and CDR2: LNHNV and YYDKDF (reference sequence). CDR3 length equals 16 residues. CDR3 amino acids: CATSRAGTLSYNEQFF.